These T cell receptor beta chains were read from a single sample in a study. Each CDR3 protein gets one entry after TCRdb re-called the RT-PCR reads with MiXCR. The table has approximately 720,000 distinct CDR3 sequences, 12% to 15% seen once; the top ten hold 3.6%. The specimen sequenced was memory CD4+ T cells from blood. These receptors all come from a female donor in good health, serving as a healthy control. CDR3s include the opening cysteine and the closing phenylalanine or tryptophan. Each record gives: J gene, D gene, clone size, V gene, CDR3 protein, CDR3 DNA. The D gene is left open where the match is weak. Clone size is not always given. Where it is, it says once, few, many or a class for expanded clones.

J: TRBJ2-7; D: -; size: -; V: TRBV20-1; CDR3: CSARDARKTYEQYF; DNA: TGCAGTGCTAGAGATGCTAGGAAAACCTACGAGCAGTACTTC
J: TRBJ2-6; D: -; size: -; V: TRBV7-2; CDR3: CASSLAGTSGANVLTF; DNA: TGTGCCAGCAGCTTAGCAGGGACGTCTGGGGCCAACGTCCTGACTTTC
J: TRBJ2-7; D: -; size: few; V: TRBV20-1; CDR3: CSAPPPLAVYEQYF; DNA: TGCAGTGCTCCCCCCCCGCTAGCAGTATACGAGCAGTACTTC
J: TRBJ1-5; D: -; size: -; V: TRBV2; CDR3: CASSKDLGGQPQHF; DNA: TGTGCCAGCAGCAAGGATCTAGGAGGTCAGCCCCAGCATTTT
J: TRBJ2-1; D: TRBD1; size: -; V: TRBV18; CDR3: CASSPPTGSNEQFF; DNA: TGTGCCAGCTCACCACCGACAGGGTCCAATGAGCAGTTCTTC
J: TRBJ1-3; D: -; size: -; V: TRBV4-2; CDR3: CASSQDSTTGNTIYF; DNA: TGTGCCAGCAGCCAAGATTCGACCACTGGAAACACCATATATTTT
J: TRBJ2-7; D: TRBD2; size: few; V: TRBV27; CDR3: CASTRDGTSGRGEQYF; DNA: TGTGCCAGCACCCGCGATGGGACTAGCGGGAGAGGCGAGCAGTACTTC
J: TRBJ2-7; D: -; size: few; V: TRBV4-2; CDR3: CASSQEGSPYEQYF; DNA: TGTGCCAGCAGCCAAGAAGGATCTCCCTACGAGCAGTACTTC
J: TRBJ2-2; D: -; size: -; V: TRBV7-2; CDR3: CASSSYRGRNTGELFF; DNA: TGTGCCAGCAGCTCATATAGGGGGAGGAACACCGGGGAGCTGTTTTTT
J: TRBJ1-3; D: -; size: -; V: TRBV7-2; CDR3: CASSFTAGPNTIYF; DNA: TGTGCCAGCAGCTTCACGGCAGGGCCCAACACCATATATTTT
J: TRBJ2-1; D: TRBD2; size: few; V: TRBV24-1; CDR3: CATSDPRHGGGDNEQFF; DNA: TGTGCCACCAGTGATCCCCGACACGGCGGGGGGGACAATGAGCAGTTCTTC
J: TRBJ2-1; D: -; size: -; V: TRBV7-2; CDR3: CASSFGGLYNEQFF; DNA: TGTGCCAGCAGCTTCGGCGGTTTATACAATGAGCAGTTCTTC
J: TRBJ1-1; D: -; size: few; V: TRBV7-2; CDR3: CASSLLRREAFF; DNA: TGTGCCAGCAGCTTATTAAGGAGAGAAGCTTTCTTT
J: TRBJ2-2; D: -; size: few; V: TRBV4-3; CDR3: CASSQGGFRQIPGELFF; DNA: TGCGCCAGCAGCCAAGGGGGATTCAGACAGATCCCCGGGGAGCTGTTTTTT
J: TRBJ2-5; D: -; size: -; V: TRBV4-1; CDR3: CASSQVSGIGETQYF; DNA: TGCGCCAGCAGCCAAGTATCCGGAATAGGAGAGACCCAGTACTTC
J: TRBJ2-7; D: TRBD1; size: -; V: TRBV7-6; CDR3: CASSPRQGVGSYEQYF; DNA: TGTGCCAGCAGCCCCCGACAGGGGGTAGGGTCCTACGAGCAGTACTTC
J: TRBJ1-6; D: -; size: -; V: TRBV7-2; CDR3: CASSFLNSPLHF; DNA: TGTGCCAGCAGCTTCCTCAATTCACCCCTCCACTTT
J: TRBJ2-1; D: -; size: many; V: TRBV6-6; CDR3: CASSYSKGESSNEQFF; DNA: TGTGCCAGCAGTTACTCGAAGGGGGAGTCAAGCAATGAGCAGTTCTTC
J: TRBJ2-5; D: -; size: -; V: TRBV12-3/TRBV12-4; CDR3: CASSFGGGMETQYF; DNA: TGTGCCAGCAGTTTTGGGGGCGGAATGGAGACCCAGTACTTC
J: TRBJ1-2; D: -; size: few; V: TRBV20-1; CDR3: CSATEGDRRGRDYGYTF; DNA: TGCAGTGCTACTGAGGGGGATCGCAGGGGCAGAGACTATGGCTACACCTTC
J: TRBJ1-5; D: TRBD1; size: few; V: TRBV20-1; CDR3: CSARVETGVQPQHF; DNA: TGCAGTGCTAGAGTTGAGACAGGGGTTCAGCCCCAGCATTTT
J: TRBJ2-1; D: TRBD2; size: many; V: TRBV20-1; CDR3: CSAGGLANYNEQFF; DNA: TGCAGTGCTGGCGGACTAGCGAACTACAATGAGCAGTTCTTC
J: TRBJ2-3; D: -; size: few; V: TRBV1; CDR3: CTSSQLSSTDTQYF; DNA: TGCACCAGCAGCCAACTTTCCAGCACAGATACGCAGTATTTT
J: TRBJ2-4; D: TRBD1; size: few; V: TRBV15; CDR3: CATSRDRGTGVGNIQYF; DNA: TGTGCCACCAGCAGAGATCGTGGGACAGGGGTGGGAAACATTCAGTACTTC
J: TRBJ1-1; D: TRBD1; size: few; V: TRBV20-1; CDR3: CSARGDRGNEAFF; DNA: TGCAGTGCTAGAGGGGACAGGGGTAATGAAGCTTTCTTT
J: TRBJ2-3; D: -; size: -; V: TRBV5-1; CDR3: CASSWGRSGVTDTQYF; DNA: TGCGCCAGCAGCTGGGGAAGGTCGGGAGTTACAGATACGCAGTATTTT
J: TRBJ2-3; D: -; size: few; V: TRBV10-3; CDR3: CAIQGMVNQDTQYF; DNA: TGTGCCATCCAGGGGATGGTAAATCAAGATACGCAGTATTTT
J: TRBJ1-1; D: -; size: -; V: TRBV7-2; CDR3: CASMRVNTEAFF; DNA: TGTGCCAGCATGAGGGTGAACACTGAAGCTTTCTTT
J: TRBJ2-2; D: TRBD2; size: few; V: TRBV18; CDR3: CASSPPSGPNTGELFF; DNA: TGTGCCAGCTCACCTCCTAGCGGGCCGAACACCGGGGAGCTGTTTTTT
J: TRBJ1-6; D: TRBD1; size: few; V: TRBV5-1; CDR3: CASSLVGGQDSPLHF; DNA: TGCGCCAGCAGCTTGGTCGGGGGACAGGATTCACCCCTCCACTTT
J: TRBJ2-1; D: TRBD2; size: -; V: TRBV20-1; CDR3: CSAGRGGTSLGEQFF; DNA: TGCAGTGCTGGCAGGGGGGGGACTAGCTTAGGTGAGCAGTTCTTC
J: TRBJ2-7; D: -; size: few; V: TRBV6-6; CDR3: CASSYAETYEQYF; DNA: TGTGCCAGCAGTTACGCCGAAACCTACGAGCAGTACTTC
J: TRBJ2-1; D: TRBD1; size: -; V: TRBV28; CDR3: CASSLTYTGGDEQFF; DNA: TGTGCCAGCAGTTTGACTTATACAGGGGGCGATGAGCAGTTCTTC
J: TRBJ2-6; D: TRBD1; size: -; V: TRBV18; CDR3: CASSPRTGPTSSGANVLTF; DNA: TGTGCCAGCTCACCCCGGACAGGACCAACCAGCTCTGGGGCCAACGTCCTGACTTTC
J: TRBJ2-3; D: TRBD2; size: few; V: TRBV19; CDR3: CASSIRTSGSTDTQYF; DNA: TGTGCCAGTAGTATAAGGACTAGCGGTAGCACAGATACGCAGTATTTT
J: TRBJ1-3; D: -; size: many; V: TRBV10-3; CDR3: CAISKDNSGNTIYF; DNA: TGTGCCATCAGTAAAGACAACTCTGGAAACACCATATATTTT
J: TRBJ2-3; D: TRBD2; size: -; V: TRBV20-1; CDR3: CSAPPGGWDTQYF; DNA: TGCAGTGCCCCTCCGGGGGGATGGGATACGCAGTATTTT
J: TRBJ2-1; D: TRBD2; size: -; V: TRBV19; CDR3: CASAGLAGRENEQFF; DNA: TGTGCCAGTGCGGGACTAGCGGGGCGAGAGAATGAGCAGTTCTTC
J: TRBJ2-5; D: -; size: -; V: TRBV20-1; CDR3: CSASGGVEWTQYF; DNA: TGCAGTGCTAGTGGCGGGGTCGAGTGGACCCAGTACTTC
J: TRBJ1-2; D: TRBD1; size: -; V: TRBV18; CDR3: CASSPTGGSDYGYTF; DNA: TGTGCCAGCTCACCCACAGGGGGATCGGACTATGGCTACACCTTC
J: TRBJ2-1; D: TRBD2; size: -; V: TRBV20-1; CDR3: CSARQSGSYFNEQFF; DNA: TGCAGTGCTAGGCAGAGCGGGAGTTACTTCAATGAGCAGTTCTTC
J: TRBJ2-7; D: -; size: -; V: TRBV3-1; CDR3: CASSQSGAYEQYF; DNA: TGTGCCAGCAGCCAGTCTGGGGCCTACGAGCAGTACTTC
J: TRBJ2-7; D: -; size: -; V: TRBV5-5; CDR3: CASSPGSGGYEQYF; DNA: TGTGCCAGCAGCCCGGGATCCGGTGGCTACGAGCAGTACTTC
J: TRBJ1-1; D: -; size: -; V: TRBV5-4; CDR3: CASRIGQNTEAFF; DNA: TGTGCCAGCAGGATAGGACAGAACACTGAAGCTTTCTTT
J: TRBJ1-6; D: -; size: -; V: TRBV28; CDR3: CASRNTYNSPLHF; DNA: TGTGCCAGCAGGAACACCTATAATTCACCCCTCCACTTT
J: TRBJ2-7; D: -; size: few; V: TRBV20-1; CDR3: CSASGRLIEQYF; DNA: TGCAGTGCTAGCGGTCGACTTATTGAGCAGTACTTC
J: TRBJ2-7; D: TRBD2; size: few; V: TRBV20-1; CDR3: CRGSGLAGGLEQYF; DNA: TGCAGGGGTAGTGGACTAGCGGGGGGGCTCGAGCAGTACTTC
J: TRBJ1-1; D: TRBD1; size: few; V: TRBV27; CDR3: CASIGQGRTEAFF; DNA: TGTGCCAGCATAGGACAGGGGAGGACTGAAGCTTTCTTT